The clone carrying this T cell receptor (beta chain) turned up a few times. A single record per CDR3 protein comes from TCRdb applying MiXCR to the 5' RACE reads. The sample holds fewer than 400,000 distinct CDR3 sequences, 10% to 15% seen once. This sample was included in a study of T-cell memory formation after mild COVID-19. In the study overall: Largely, the TCR clusters proved donor specific.

V lost 1 base, J lost 5 bases, and 14 bases lay in between. The CDR3 is 15 amino acids. Germline CDR1 SGHVS, CDR2 FNYEAQ. The source is a young man who had mild COVID-19 (a few samples of this study predate the infection). Cell type and time point are not known. The sequenced sample was PBMCs or a T cell subset sorted from them (not recorded which). V and J are TRBV7-6 and TRBJ1-2; D unclear. Written as DNA, the CDR3 is TGTGCCAGCAGCTTAGTGTCAGCAAGGCGATATGGCTACACCTTC. It translates to CASSLVSARRYGYTF. The variable domain in full, completed from reference TRBV7-6 and TRBJ1-2, reads GAGVSQSPRYKVTKRGQDVALRCDPISGHVSLYWYRQALGQGPEFLTYFNYEAQQDKSGLPNDRFSAERPEGSISTLTIQRTEQRDSAMYRCASSLVSARRYGYTFGSGTRLTVV.